This T cell receptor (beta chain) was identified during a study of cytomegalovirus exposure and HLA in healthy donors. Study results and caveats: CMV antigen specificity of a few CMV-associated chains was confirmed in vitro. 150 or so TCR beta chains were listed as cytomegalovirus-associated. Analyzed later, association rates of TCRs varied across HLA loci, with DRB1 most and HLA-C fewest.

CDR3 size: 15 residues. From germline, CDR1 is SGHNT and CDR2 YYREEE (reference sequence). V was cut by 2 bases and J by 1 base, with 12 bases left in between. A note on this clone: The antigen is not known.

PCR employed 60 Vbeta and 13 Jbeta primers. Data came from immunoSEQ multiplex PCR; TCRdb stores just in-frame clones and leaves some out. The sample consists of about 200,000 clones, roughly 80% of them appearing once. The source of this sequence is a woman aged 45-65 years in good health and CMV-seropositive. Sequenced material: PBMCs. This sequence joins TRBV5-4 and TRBJ1-1; no firm D call. The CDR3: CASSFQVSPNTEAFF. CDR3 sequence (DNA): TGTGCCAGCAGCTTTCAGGTATCGCCGAACACTGAAGCTTTCTTT. The full variable domain, with the rest looked up from reference TRBV5-4 and TRBJ1-1, is ETGVTQSPTHLIKTRGQQVTLRCSSQSGHNTVSWYQQALGQGPQFIFQYYREEENGRGNFPPRFSGLQFPNYSSELNVNALELDDSALYLCASSFQVSPNTEAFFGQGTRLTVV.